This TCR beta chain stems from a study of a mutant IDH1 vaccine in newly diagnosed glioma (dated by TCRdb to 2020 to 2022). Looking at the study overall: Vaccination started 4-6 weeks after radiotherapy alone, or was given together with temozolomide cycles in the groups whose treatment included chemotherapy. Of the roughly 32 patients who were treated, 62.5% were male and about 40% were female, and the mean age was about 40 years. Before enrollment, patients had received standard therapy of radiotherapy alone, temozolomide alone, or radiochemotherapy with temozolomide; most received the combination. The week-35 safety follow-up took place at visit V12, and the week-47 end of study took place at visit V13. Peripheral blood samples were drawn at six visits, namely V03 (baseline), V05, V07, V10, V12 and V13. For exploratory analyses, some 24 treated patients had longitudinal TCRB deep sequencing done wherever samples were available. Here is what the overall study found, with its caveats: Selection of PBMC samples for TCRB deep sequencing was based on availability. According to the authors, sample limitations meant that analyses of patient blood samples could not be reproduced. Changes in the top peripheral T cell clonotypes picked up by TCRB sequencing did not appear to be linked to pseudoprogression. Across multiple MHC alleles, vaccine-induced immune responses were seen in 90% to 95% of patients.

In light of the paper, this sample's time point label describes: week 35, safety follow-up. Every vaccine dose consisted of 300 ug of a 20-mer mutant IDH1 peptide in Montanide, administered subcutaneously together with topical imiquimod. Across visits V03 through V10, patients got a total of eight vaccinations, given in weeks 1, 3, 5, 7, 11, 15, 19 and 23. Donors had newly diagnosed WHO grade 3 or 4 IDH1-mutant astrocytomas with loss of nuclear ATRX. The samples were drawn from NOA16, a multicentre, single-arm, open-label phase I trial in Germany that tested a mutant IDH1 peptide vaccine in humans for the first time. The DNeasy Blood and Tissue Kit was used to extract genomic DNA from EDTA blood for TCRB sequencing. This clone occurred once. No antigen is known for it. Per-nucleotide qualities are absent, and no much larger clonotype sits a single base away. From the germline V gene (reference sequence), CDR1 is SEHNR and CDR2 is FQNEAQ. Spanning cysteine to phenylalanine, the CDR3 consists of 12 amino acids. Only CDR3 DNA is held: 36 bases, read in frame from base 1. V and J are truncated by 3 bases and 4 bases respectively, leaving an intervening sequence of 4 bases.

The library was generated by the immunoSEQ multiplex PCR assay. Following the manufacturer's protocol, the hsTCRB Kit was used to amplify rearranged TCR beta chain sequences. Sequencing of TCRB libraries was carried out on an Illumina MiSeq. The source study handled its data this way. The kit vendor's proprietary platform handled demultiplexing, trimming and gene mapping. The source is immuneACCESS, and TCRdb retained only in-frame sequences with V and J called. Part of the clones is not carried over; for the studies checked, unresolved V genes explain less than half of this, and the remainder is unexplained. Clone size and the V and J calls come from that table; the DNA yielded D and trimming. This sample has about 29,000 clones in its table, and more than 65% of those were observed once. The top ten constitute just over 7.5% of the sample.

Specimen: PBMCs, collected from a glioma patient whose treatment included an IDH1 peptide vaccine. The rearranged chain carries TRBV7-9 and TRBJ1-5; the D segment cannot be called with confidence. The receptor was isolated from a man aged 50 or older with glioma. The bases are TGTGCCAGCAGCTTCTTGAATCAGCCCCAGCATTTT. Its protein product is CASSFLNQPQHF.